One and the same sample provided the 20 T cell receptor beta chains below, sequenced in a study of preoperative IRX-2 immunotherapy in early breast cancer (dated by TCRdb to the late 2010s). Receptors were amplified or captured by the immunoSEQ multiplex PCR assay. TCRdb re-hosts the immuneACCESS table, in-frame sequences only. Its copies lack some clones; in the studies checked, an unresolved V gene accounts for under half of them, and the cause for the rest is not known. The sample table holds 3,200 or so clones, of which roughly 75% were seen once. Of the sample, 6.5% to 8.5% falls within the top ten clones. In light of the paper, this sample's treatment or condition label describes: preoperative locoregional IRX-2 cytokine immunotherapy. Source: tumor tissue, taken after IRX-2 immunotherapy. Receptors originate from a human donor with breast cancer.

This clone was recorded once. The rearrangement uses TRBV19 and TRBJ1-2, with a weak D call TRBD1 (5 bases). The length of the CDR3 is 14 residues. V lost 7 bases, J lost 0 bases, and 12 bases lay in between. Germline loops: CDR1 LNHDA, CDR2 SQIVND (reference sequence). The CDR3 sequence: CASKETATNYGYTF. In DNA form, the CDR3 reads TGTGCCAGTAAAGAGACAGCCACTAACTATGGCTACACCTTC.

The table lists this clone with a few counts. V is TRBV6-8 and J is TRBJ1-3; no reliable D call. The CDR3 contains 15 residues. The germline V gene encodes CDR1 MNHGY and CDR2 SAAAGT. Deletions cut 6 bases from V and 4 bases from J, with 16 bases between. Here the CDR3 reads CASRQLLGLGNTIYF. CDR3 bases: TGTGCCAGCAGACAGCTTCTAGGGTTAGGAAACACCATATATTTT.

The rearrangement joins TRBV30 to TRBJ1-4; no firm D call. Germline CDR1 reads GTSNPN; CDR2 reads SVGIG (reference sequence). Deletions cut 4 bases from V and 5 bases from J, with 11 bases between. This CDR3 is 13 amino acids long. DNA of the CDR3: TGTGCCTGGAATGGTTTGACGAATGAAAAACTGTTTTTT. Its translation is CAWNGLTNEKLFF.

The chain joins TRBV7-8 to TRBJ1-1; D is ambiguous. Deletions cut 6 bases from V and 1 base from J, with 9 bases between. The CDR3 loop spans 13 amino acids. Germline CDR1 is SGHVS and CDR2 is FQNEAQ. In DNA, the CDR3 is TGTGCCAGCAGTAGAAGTGGGAACACTGAAGCTTTCTTT. Translation: CASSRSGNTEAFF.

This clone has just a few counts. The J gene is TRBJ1-4, the V gene TRBV19, with TRBD1 as a possible D gene (5 bases). V dropped 5 bases and J dropped 8 bases, with 15 bases sitting between them. The CDR3 loop spans 14 amino acids. Germline CDR1 is LNHDA and CDR2 is SQIVND (reference sequence). The CDR3 here is CASSLEGFEEKLFF. The CDR3 region has the DNA TGTGCCAGTAGTCTTGAGGGGTTTGAAGAAAAACTGTTTTTT.

V gene TRBV29-1 combines with J gene TRBJ1-1; 7 bases line up with TRBD1. Per germline, CDR1 SQVTM and CDR2 ANQGSEA. J lost 2 bases, V lost 3 bases, and 6 bases had no gene match. This CDR3 is 14 amino acids long. CDR3 bases: TGCAGCGTTGAGGATTGGGACAGCAACACTGAAGCTTTCTTT. It is translated as CSVEDWDSNTEAFF.

The chain links TRBV15 to TRBJ2-7; 9 nucleotides match TRBD2. The germline V gene encodes CDR1 LNHNV and CDR2 YYDKDF (reference sequence). J was trimmed by 0 bases and V by 4 bases; bases with no gene match: 10. The CDR3 covers 17 residues. The CDR3 loop reads CATSKTSGSALSYEQYF. The CDR3 coding sequence is TGTGCCACCAGCAAAACTAGCGGGTCCGCCCTCTCCTACGAGCAGTACTTC.

The chain has TRBV6-8 and TRBJ2-2; tentatively, D is TRBD1 (5 bases). Germline lookup yields CDR1 MNHGY and CDR2 SAAAGT. V was cut by 6 bases and J by 0 bases, with 5 bases left in between. This CDR3 comprises 13 residues. For the CDR3, the DNA is TGTGCCAGCAGGGACACGAACACCGGGGAGCTGTTTTTT. It encodes CASRDTNTGELFF.

This rearrangement joins TRBV7-4 to TRBJ2-1, with 9 bases identical to TRBD2. The ends lost 3 bases at V and 9 bases at J; junction bases unmatched: 3. Germline CDR1 and CDR2: SGHVT and SQSDAQ. The CDR3 covers 13 residues. The CDR3 loop reads CASSFRLAAEQFF. The CDR3 coding sequence is TGTGCCAGCAGCTTCCGACTAGCGGCTGAGCAGTTCTTC.

The rearrangement links TRBV28 to TRBJ2-7, with TRBD1 matching 9 bases. This CDR3 is built from 13 residues. Germline V CDR1 and CDR2: MDHEN, SYDVKM. With V trimmed by 6 bases and J by 2 bases, 2 bases remained unmatched. This CDR3 is CASRDRGPYEQYF. For the CDR3, the DNA is TGTGCCAGCAGGGACAGGGGACCCTACGAGCAGTACTTC.

This clone was counted a few times. The chain joins TRBV19 to TRBJ2-5; 15 bases match TRBD2. The CDR3 spans 17 residues. Germline lookup yields CDR1 LNHDA and CDR2 SQIVND (reference sequence). Losses at the gene ends were 5 bases for V and 4 bases for J; bases not matched to a gene: 8. This chain's CDR3 is CASSAGLAGGMGETQYF. DNA of the CDR3: TGTGCCAGTAGTGCGGGACTAGCGGGAGGAATGGGAGAGACCCAGTACTTC.

Written as DNA, the CDR3 is TGTGCCAGCAGTCGTGGACAGTCGAACACTGAAGCTTTCTTT. Translation: CASSRGQSNTEAFF. The rearrangement joins TRBV6-8 to TRBJ1-1; D perhaps matches TRBD1 (6 bases). The CDR3 runs to 14 residues. The V gene's germline CDR1 is MNHGY and CDR2 SAAAGT. The V gene lost 5 bases and the J gene lost 1 base, with 11 bases spanning the gap.

The rearrangement links TRBV15 to TRBJ2-1; a possible D gene is TRBD1 (6 bases). The CDR3 spans 15 residues. Trimming pared 0 bases from V and 3 bases from J, leaving 9 bases between. Germline V gene sequence: CDR1 LNHNV, CDR2 YYDKDF (reference sequence). CDR3 DNA sequence: TGTGCCACCAGCAGAGAAAGACAGGTCTACAATGAGCAGTTCTTC. It translates to CATSRERQVYNEQFF.

This clone was recorded a few times. The chain is built from TRBV11-3 and TRBJ2-6, with D hard to call. The V end was cut by 5 bases, the J end by 0 bases, with 8 bases between. CDR3 length: 15 residues. Germline V gives CDR1 SGHNT, CDR2 YENEEA. The CDR3 region is CASSTHYSGANVLTF. CDR3 bases: TGTGCCAGCAGCACTCACTACTCTGGGGCCAACGTCCTGACTTTC. The whole variable domain, filled in from reference TRBV11-3 and TRBJ2-6, reads EAGVVQSPRYKIIEKKQPVAFWCNPISGHNTLYWYLQNLGQGPELLIRYENEEAVDDSQLPKDRFSAERLKGVDSTLKIQPAELGDSAVYLCASSTHYSGANVLTFGAGSRLTVL.

This rearrangement joins TRBV6-8 to TRBJ2-2, with no clear D. V shed 3 bases and J shed 3 bases, with 8 bases lying between them. The CDR3 loop spans 14 amino acids. Germline V CDR1 and CDR2: MNHGY, SAAAGT. This chain's CDR3 is CASSYTDYTGELFF. Here the CDR3 DNA reads TGTGCCAGCAGTTATACCGATTACACCGGGGAGCTGTTTTTT.

The chain employs TRBV11-3 and TRBJ2-1; 7 nucleotides agree with TRBD2. The germline V gene encodes CDR1 SGHNT and CDR2 YENEEA. Trimming removed 5 bases from V and 7 bases from J; junction bases left unmatched: 11. This CDR3 is 15 amino acids long. The CDR3 reads CASSPAGRGTNEQFF. The CDR3, as DNA: TGTGCCAGCAGCCCAGCGGGAAGGGGTACGAATGAGCAGTTCTTC.

The chain couples TRBV7-6 to TRBJ1-1; 11 bases are a match to TRBD1. CDR3 length equals 15 residues. With V trimmed by 5 bases and J by 4 bases, 6 bases remained unmatched. CDR1 SGHVS and CDR2 FNYEAQ come from the germline V gene. Here the CDR3 reads CASSRTGTGGTEAFF. CDR3 nucleotides: TGTGCCAGCAGCAGGACCGGGACAGGGGGCACTGAAGCTTTCTTT. Based on the CDR3 plus reference TRBV7-6 and TRBJ1-1, the full variable domain is GAGVSQSPRYKVTKRGQDVALRCDPISGHVSLYWYRQALGQGPEFLTYFNYEAQQDKSGLPNDRFSAERPEGSISTLTIQRTEQRDSAMYRCASSRTGTGGTEAFFGQGTRLTVV.

The gene calls are TRBV6-8 and TRBJ1-2, with D unclear. Looked up from germline, CDR1 is MNHGY and CDR2 is SAAAGT. CDR3 length: 12 residues. Trimming stripped 8 bases from V and 5 bases from J, with 12 bases between. CDR3 amino acids: CASGDGRYGYTF. The CDR3 DNA reads as TGTGCCAGCGGAGACGGGAGGTATGGCTACACCTTC.

DNA for the CDR3: TGTGCCAGCAGTTTCGTGACAGGGGGCGCGGCCCTAACTTACTACGAGCAGTACTTC. This encodes CASSFVTGGAALTYYEQYF. This rearrangement joins TRBV28 to TRBJ2-7; 10 bases are a match to TRBD1. This CDR3 spans 19 amino acids. Losses at the gene ends were 3 bases for V and 3 bases for J; bases not matched to a gene: 17. Looked up from germline, CDR1 is MDHEN and CDR2 is SYDVKM.

The CDR3 region has the DNA TGTGCCAGCAGTTACTCGGGGCTTGTAGGACATTCACCCCTCCACTTT. Translation: CASSYSGLVGHSPLHF. The rearrangement joins TRBV6-8 to TRBJ1-6, with a weak D call TRBD1 (5 bases). With 0 bases removed from V and 8 bases from J, the gap between germline ends came to 14 bases. CDR1 MNHGY and CDR2 SAAAGT come from the germline V gene. The CDR3 is made up of 16 amino acids.